This TCR beta chain was identified in a study of cytomegalovirus exposure and HLA in healthy donors. Study-wide findings and caveats: When a later analysis was performed, an Asian-associated ancestry cluster reportedly had fewer N-insertions than the approximately 680-donor mean. A later look showed TCR association rates differing by HLA locus, highest for DRB1 and lowest for HLA-C. The study designated 150 or so TCR beta chains cytomegalovirus-associated.

The PCR made use of 60 Vbeta and 13 Jbeta primers. Repertoires were generated with immunoSEQ multiplex PCR, while TCRdb's copy carries only in-frame clones and drops some. The table has some 150,000 clones, almost 85% seen once; the top ten hold 1.9%. This clone has just a few counts. No antigen is known for it. The V gene's germline CDR1 is MGHRA and CDR2 YSYEKL. CDR3 length: 15 residues. J was trimmed by 0 bases and V by 5 bases; bases with no gene match: 4. The chain links TRBV4-1 to TRBJ1-5; TRBD1 matches at 7 bases. The receptor was derived from a woman aged 40-49 years in good health and CMV-seronegative. The sample taken for sequencing was PBMCs. The CDR3 spells CASSDRAGSNQPQHF. CDR3 DNA: TGCGCCAGCAGCGACAGGGCGGGTAGCAATCAGCCCCAGCATTTT.